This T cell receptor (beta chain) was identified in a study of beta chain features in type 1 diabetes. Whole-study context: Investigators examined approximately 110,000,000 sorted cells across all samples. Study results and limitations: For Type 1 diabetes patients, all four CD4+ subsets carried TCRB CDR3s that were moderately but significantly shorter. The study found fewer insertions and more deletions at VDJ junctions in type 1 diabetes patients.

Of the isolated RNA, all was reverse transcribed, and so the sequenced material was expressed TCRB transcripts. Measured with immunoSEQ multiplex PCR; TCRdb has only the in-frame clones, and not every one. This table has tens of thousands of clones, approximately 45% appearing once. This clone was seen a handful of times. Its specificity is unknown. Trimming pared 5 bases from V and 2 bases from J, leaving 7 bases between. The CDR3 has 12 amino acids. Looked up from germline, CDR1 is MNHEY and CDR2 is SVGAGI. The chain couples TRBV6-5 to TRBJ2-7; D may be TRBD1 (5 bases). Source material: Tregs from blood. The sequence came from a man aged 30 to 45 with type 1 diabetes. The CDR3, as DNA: TGTGCCAGCAGTCCAGGGACCTACGAGCAGTACTTC. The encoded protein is CASSPGTYEQYF.